This T cell receptor beta chain derives from a study of shared clonotypes between healthy human individuals. Across the study: Each donor had three CD4 naive, three CD4 memory, two CD8 naive and one CD8 memory plate.

Between the trimmed V and J ends, which lost 3 bases and 6 bases, there was a span of 11 bases. The germline gives CDR1 MDHEN, CDR2 SYDVKM. CDR3 size: 13 residues. The repertoire was sequenced with immunoSEQ multiplex PCR; TCRdb's copy has only in-frame clones and lacks some. The table has over a million clones, 75% to 80% seen once. This TCR derives from a man younger than 35 in good health. Some clones in this sample may be carry-over from other donors' samples. The source material was memory CD4+ T cells from PBMCs. This sample's subset: CD45RA-negative fraction. J is TRBJ1-1 and V is TRBV28; the D is unclear. The CDR3 reads CASSLTFSAEAFF. The CDR3 DNA reads TGTGCCAGCAGTTTGACATTTAGCGCTGAAGCTTTCTTT.